This entry features one T cell receptor beta chain sequence. This entry belongs to a study of blood T cell repertoires in COVID-19. About the research overall: Samples taken during acute and convalescent COVID-19 were collected in the United States, Italy and Spain. PBMCs, B-cell-depleted T cells, or T cells provided the cDNA or gDNA that made up the material.

Deletions cut 4 bases from V and 1 base from J, with 20 bases between. The CDR3 is 18 amino acids. The germline CDR1 and CDR2 sequences are KGHSH and LQKENI. In the study's own analysis: Reference gene primer amplification in the assay estimated nucleated cell counts. Some clones are missing from TCRdb's copy, which holds only in-frame ones; the method was immunoSEQ multiplex PCR. D and trimming were read from the DNA, whereas the V and J calls and clone size are those reported in that table. The sample carries fewer than 130,000 clones, approximately 65% recorded once. The TCR originated in a woman aged 60-75 years with acute or convalescent COVID-19. This chain joins TRBV18 and TRBJ1-5; D might be TRBD1 (5 bases). Sequencing was done on a sample of peripheral blood. Here the CDR3 DNA reads TGTGCCAGCTCACTAAGCACGTTGGCGGGGGGGAGCAATCAGCCCCAGCATTTT. This sequence encodes CASSLSTLAGGSNQPQHF. Full variable domain (outside the CDR3, taken from reference TRBV18 and TRBJ1-5): NAGVMQNPRHLVRRRGQEARLRCSPMKGHSHVYWYRQLPEEGLKFMVYLQKENIIDESGMPKERFSAEFPKEGPSILRIQQVVRGDSAAYFCASSLSTLAGGSNQPQHFGDGTRLSIL.